Presented here are 5 T cell receptor beta chains from one specimen sequenced in a study of cytotoxic CD8 clonotypes in ibrutinib-treated CLL. Profiling relied on immunoSEQ multiplex PCR, and the TCRdb table lists in-frame clones only, not all of them. The table lists around 310,000 clones, roughly 85% of them singletons. The specimen was PBMCs, collected before ibrutinib treatment. All receptors come from a human donor with chronic lymphocytic leukemia.

This sequence joins TRBV4-3 and TRBJ1-2; tentative D call: TRBD1 (5 bases). This CDR3 contains 15 residues. Trimming left V 1 base short and J 8 bases short, with 17 bases between. Germline values: CDR1 LGHNA, CDR2 YSLEER. CDR3 in amino acids: CASSQVPEGNRGYTF. CDR3 DNA: TGCGCCAGCAGCCAAGTTCCCGAGGGGAATCGCGGCTACACCTTC.

The chain employs TRBV9 and TRBJ2-3; D is unclear. V was pared by 0 bases and J by 3 bases, with 2 bases between. Germline CDR1 is SGDLS and CDR2 is YYNGEE. The CDR3 sequence is 12 residues long. The CDR3 sequence: CASSVATDTQYF. The CDR3, as DNA: TGTGCCAGCAGCGTAGCGACAGATACGCAGTATTTT.

The chain carries TRBV27 and TRBJ2-1; D perhaps matches TRBD1 (6 bases). The CDR3 consists of 15 residues. V lost 4 bases and J 8 bases, leaving 18 bases between the germline ends. Per the germline V gene, CDR1 is MNHEY and CDR2 is SMNVEV (reference sequence). CDR3 protein: CASSSVQGPVDEQFF. CDR3 sequence (DNA): TGTGCCAGCAGTTCGGTACAGGGTCCAGTCGATGAGCAGTTCTTC.

V and J are TRBV27 and TRBJ2-3; perhaps D is TRBD1 or TRBD2 (6 bases each). The V end was cut by 3 bases, the J end by 2 bases, with 12 bases between. The CDR3 is 15 residues long. CDR1 and CDR2 (germline): MNHEY, SMNVEV (reference sequence). As DNA, the CDR3 is TGTGCCAGCAGTTTTTACGGGGGACACACAGATACGCAGTATTTT. Protein product: CASSFYGGHTDTQYF.

This clone was counted only a few times. V is TRBV30 and J is TRBJ1-4; 9 positions match TRBD1. The V segment lost 8 bases and the J segment 7 bases; nucleotides outside the gene matches: 5. CDR3 length: 12 residues. The germline V gene encodes CDR1 GTSNPN and CDR2 SVGIG (reference sequence). Here the CDR3 reads CARTGAGEKLFF. The CDR3 bases are TGTGCCCGGACAGGGGCGGGTGAAAAACTGTTTTTT.